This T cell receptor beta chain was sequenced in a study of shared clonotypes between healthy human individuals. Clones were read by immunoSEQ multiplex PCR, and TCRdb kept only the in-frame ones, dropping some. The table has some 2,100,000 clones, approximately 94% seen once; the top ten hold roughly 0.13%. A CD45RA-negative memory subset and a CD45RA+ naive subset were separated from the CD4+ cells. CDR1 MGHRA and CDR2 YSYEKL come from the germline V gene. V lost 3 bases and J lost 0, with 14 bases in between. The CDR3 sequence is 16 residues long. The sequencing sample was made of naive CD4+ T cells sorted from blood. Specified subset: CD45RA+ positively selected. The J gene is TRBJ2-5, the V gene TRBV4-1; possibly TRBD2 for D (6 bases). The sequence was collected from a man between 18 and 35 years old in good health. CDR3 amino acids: CASSHQDRGYQETQYF. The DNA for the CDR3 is TGCGCCAGCAGCCATCAGGACCGGGGGTACCAAGAGACCCAGTACTTC.